The rows below give T cell receptor beta chains drawn from one sample of a study of T cell changes during pregnancy in multiple sclerosis. The assay was immunoSEQ multiplex PCR, and TCRdb's table has in-frame clones only and misses some. Here the sample spans 45,000 to 50,000 clones, almost 95% being singletons. The source was CD4+ T cells from peripheral blood mononuclear cells, collected in the second trimester of pregnancy. These receptors were collected from a female donor in good health, enrolled as a control in a pregnancy study. The CDR3 runs from the conserved cysteine through the conserved F or W. The D gene is left open where the match is weak. Clone size appears in some rows only: once, few, many, or a class for an expanded clone.

size | J | D | V | DNA | CDR3
- | TRBJ2-7 | TRBD2 | TRBV6-5 | TGTGCCAGCACTCGCGGCGGGGGCTACGAGCAGTACTTC | CASTRGGGYEQYF
- | TRBJ2-7 | - | TRBV30 | TGTGCCTGGACCAGACAGGCCTCCTACGAGCAGTACTTC | CAWTRQASYEQYF
- | TRBJ1-1 | - | TRBV6-1 | TGTGCCAGCAGTGAAGTCAGGGGCCCTGGGGCTTTCTTT | CASSEVRGPGAFF
- | TRBJ1-4 | TRBD1 | TRBV11-2 | TGTGCCAGCAGCCAGGCCCGGGACAGGGCGTTGTTTTTT | CASSQARDRALFF
- | TRBJ1-6 | - | TRBV19 | TGTGCCAGTAGTATCGGCGGGGGGAGCTCCTATAATTCACCCCTCCACTTT | CASSIGGGSSYNSPLHF
once | TRBJ2-5 | TRBD2 | TRBV5-4 | TGTGCCAGCAGCTTGGGGTCTTGGGGGACTAGCGTACAAGAGACCCAGTACTTC | CASSLGSWGTSVQETQYF
once | TRBJ2-7 | TRBD2 | TRBV7-3 | TGTGCCAGCAGCCCTGGACTAGCGGGGGGCCCCTACGAGCAGTACTTC | CASSPGLAGGPYEQYF
- | TRBJ2-5 | TRBD2 | TRBV7-9 | TGTGCCAGCAGCTTATCCATAGCGGGGGGGCGGAGGGAGACCCAGTACTTC | CASSLSIAGGRRETQYF
few | TRBJ1-1 | - | TRBV29-1 | TGCAGCGTTAAAGAACAGGACACTGAAGCTTTCTTT | CSVKEQDTEAFF
- | TRBJ1-2 | - | TRBV11-2 | TGTGCCAGCAGCCCCATAAAATCCTCCGGGTATAATAACTATGGCTACACCTTC | CASSPIKSSGYNNYGYTF
- | TRBJ1-1 | TRBD1 | TRBV28 | TGTGCCAGCAGTCCCGCCGACAGGGACACTGAAGCTTTCTTT | CASSPADRDTEAFF
- | TRBJ1-1 | - | TRBV6-5 | TGTGCCAGCGGGCGGGGATCGAACACTGAAGCTTTCTTT | CASGRGSNTEAFF
- | TRBJ2-7 | TRBD1 | TRBV11-2 | TGTGCCAGCAGCTTAGATCGGGACAGGTCCTACGAGCAGTACTTC | CASSLDRDRSYEQYF
- | TRBJ2-5 | TRBD2 | TRBV2 | TGTGCCAGCAGAACTAGCGGGGGAAAAGAGACCCAGTACTTC | CASRTSGGKETQYF
- | TRBJ2-1 | TRBD1 | TRBV4-2 | TGTGCCAGCAGCCCCCCGGGTGGTGGACAGGGATCCTACAATGAGCAGTTCTTC | CASSPPGGGQGSYNEQFF